This T cell receptor (beta chain) stems from a study of CD8+CD57+ T cells in acquired aplastic anemia. CDR3 length: 15 amino acids. CDR1 and CDR2 from the germline V gene are SGHTA and FQGNSA. Deletions cut 1 base from V and 6 bases from J, with 15 bases between. This clonotype was seen at least ten times. TCR beta VDJ and CDR3 were profiled, and genomic DNA was the template. From the reads, TCRdb called clonotypes with MiXCR, one entry per CDR3 protein. The repertoire holds around 150,000 distinct CDR3 sequences, with less than 50% as singletons. Sequencing was done on patients that had shown CD8+CD57+ cell expansion by flow cytometry. All participating patients were living with severe acquired aplastic anemia.

Sequencing was performed on sorted CD4+, CD8+, or CD8+CD57+ T cells (not recorded which) from PBMCs. The chain joins TRBV7-2 to TRBJ1-1; D is possibly TRBD1 (5 bases). The TCR was taken from a human donor with aplastic anemia. CDR3 protein: CASSLVFGAVAEAFF. The CDR3 DNA reads as TGTGCCAGCAGCTTAGTGTTTGGGGCTGTGGCTGAAGCTTTCTTT. Full variable domain (remainder filled in from reference TRBV7-2 and TRBJ1-1): GAGVSQSPSNKVTEKGKDVELRCDPISGHTALYWYRQSLGQGLEFLIYFQGNSAPDKSGLPSDRFSAERTGGSVSTLTIQRTQQEDSAVYLCASSLVFGAVAEAFFGQGTRLTVV.